This passage covers 19 T cell receptor beta chains from one sample sequenced in a study of regulatory T cells in long-lasting Graves disease. Arm-PCR of CDR3 regions and iRepertoire HTBI primers were the basis on which TCR beta libraries were built. MiXCR, applied by TCRdb to the multiplex PCR reads, yields one record per CDR3 protein. This sample has hundreds of thousands of distinct CDR3 sequences, with over 20% found just once. The time point here: persistent/refractory GD, antithyroid drugs over 5 years with positive TRAb. PBMCs were the source of the RNA used for TCR sequencing. The starting material was peripheral blood mononuclear cells (PBMCs), obtained when the disease was refractory, from a patient treated with antithyroid drugs. Every receptor here comes from a female donor with Graves disease.

This clonotype was found many times. The V call is TRBV6-2 or TRBV6-3, the J call TRBJ1-1; no definite D call. V lost 7 bases to trimming and J lost 7 bases, with 16 bases between them. The CDR3 has 13 residues. In germline, CDR1 is MNHEY, CDR2 SVGEGT. The CDR3 DNA follows: TGTGCCAGCATTAAGAGGACGGCGAATGAAGCTTTCTTT. Protein: CASIKRTANEAFF.

This clonotype was seen repeatedly, ten times or more. V gene TRBV3-1 combines with J gene TRBJ1-4; D is undetermined. CDR3 length: 15 amino acids. Germline V lookup: CDR1 LGHDT, CDR2 YNNKEL (reference sequence). Trimming pared 4 bases from V and 6 bases from J, leaving 15 bases between. The CDR3 is CASSPGGSGDEKLFF. The CDR3 DNA reads TGTGCCAGCAGCCCAGGAGGGAGCGGAGATGAAAAACTGTTTTTT. The full variable domain, rest sourced from reference TRBV3-1 and TRBJ1-4, is DTAVSQTPKYLVTQMGNDKSIKCEQNLGHDTMYWYKQDSKKFLKIMFSYNNKELIINETVPNRFSPKSPDKAHLNLHINSLELGDSAVYFCASSPGGSGDEKLFFGSGTQLSVL.

This clonotype has a count of ten or more. The CDR3 protein is CASSYSGLALGETQYF. The CDR3 nucleotides are TGTGCCAGCAGTTACTCGGGTCTAGCCCTGGGGGAGACCCAGTACTTC. The V call is TRBV6-5, the J call TRBJ2-5; possible D gene TRBD2, 5 bases. Germline CDR1 reads MNHEY; CDR2 reads SVGAGI. The germline V and J ends were trimmed by 0 bases and 5 bases, with 16 bases remaining between them. This CDR3 is built from 16 residues.

This clonotype was seen repeatedly, ten times or more. This chain joins TRBV9 and TRBJ2-2; D not certain. Between the trimmed V and J ends, which lost 5 bases and 3 bases, there was a span of 11 bases. CDR3 length: 14 amino acids. Looked up from germline, CDR1 is SGDLS and CDR2 is YYNGEE. CDR3 coding DNA: TGTGCCAGCAGGGTCAGTCGGCACACCGGGGAGCTGTTTTTT. It is translated as CASRVSRHTGELFF.

The chain employs TRBV19 and TRBJ1-2, with D uncertain. Germline assignment: CDR1 LNHDA and CDR2 SQIVND (reference sequence). The CDR3 runs 15 residues. Trimming pared 0 bases from V and 7 bases from J, leaving 15 bases between. CDR3 amino acids: CASSIDLSGSTGYTF. The CDR3 DNA reads as TGTGCCAGTAGTATAGATCTTTCGGGGAGTACTGGCTACACCTTC.

This clonotype was recorded many times. CDR3 nucleotide sequence: TGTGCCAGCAGCTATAGCGGGAGCGTCTACGAGCAGTACTTC. Protein product: CASSYSGSVYEQYF. The chain joins TRBV5-8 to TRBJ2-7; TRBD2 aligns across 9 bases. Germline V gene data show CDR1 as SGHTS and CDR2 as YDEGEE. There are 14 residues in the CDR3. V was pared by 3 bases and J by 3 bases, with 4 bases of the junction left unmatched.

In its sample, this clonotype was seen a few times. The CDR3: CASKGTQANYGYTF. CDR3 sequence (DNA): TGTGCCAGCAAGGGGACTCAAGCTAACTATGGCTACACCTTC. The chain recombines TRBV9 with TRBJ1-2, with D possibly matching TRBD1 (5 bases). CDR1 is SGDLS and CDR2 is YYNGEE in the germline V gene. V shed 6 bases and J shed 0 bases, with 12 bases lying between them. The CDR3 contains 14 residues.

This clonotype was seen more than once but under ten times. This may be a read error: a much more frequent sequence differs by one nucleotide. The chain links TRBV7-9 to TRBJ1-6, with 7 bases aligning to TRBD1. Germline lookup yields CDR1 SEHNR and CDR2 FQNEAQ (reference sequence). This CDR3 spans 14 amino acids. V shed 4 bases and J 6 bases; nucleotides not matched to a gene: 3. The CDR3 region is CASSSDRVNSPLHF. The CDR3 nucleotides are TGTGCCAGCAGCTCCGACAGGGTTAATTCACCCCTCCACTTT.

This chain connects TRBV5-1 to TRBJ1-2; TRBD1 matches at 9 bases. The CDR3 runs to 13 residues. CDR1 is SGHRS, CDR2 YFSETQ, per germline. The ends lost 4 bases at V and 8 bases at J; junction bases unmatched: 6. The chain's CDR3 is CASSPGTGSGYTF. Here the CDR3 DNA reads TGCGCCAGCAGCCCGGGGACAGGGTCGGGCTACACCTTC.

A few counts support this clonotype. V usage is TRBV7-9 and J usage is TRBJ2-7; D gene ambiguous. Trimming removed 5 bases at V and 0 bases at J, with 11 bases between. The germline gives CDR1 SEHNR, CDR2 FQNEAQ (reference sequence). The CDR3 totals 14 residues. The CDR3 DNA reads TGTGCCAGCAGCCCCTGGGAAAGCTCCTACGAGCAGTACTTC. Its translation is CASSPWESSYEQYF.

This clonotype was counted only a few times. The chain has TRBV9 and TRBJ2-7; TRBD2 matches at 11 bases. V lost 3 bases to trimming and J lost 1 base; unmatched junction nucleotides: 3. The germline V gene has CDR1 SGDLS and CDR2 YYNGEE. The CDR3 runs 15 residues. The CDR3 loop reads CASSAGLAESYEQYF. CDR3 nucleotide sequence: TGTGCCAGCAGCGCGGGACTAGCGGAGTCCTACGAGCAGTACTTC.

The chain links TRBV9 to TRBJ2-1; TRBD1 aligns across 7 bases. J was trimmed by 6 bases and V by 3 bases; bases with no gene match: 6. This CDR3 has 14 amino acids. The germline V gene has CDR1 SGDLS and CDR2 YYNGEE. CDR3 sequence reads: CASSGQGNSNEQFF. The DNA for the CDR3 is TGTGCCAGCAGCGGACAGGGTAACTCCAATGAGCAGTTCTTC.

This chain connects TRBV30 to TRBJ2-7; TRBD2 aligns across 8 bases. The CDR3 covers 14 residues. Germline CDR1 is GTSNPN and CDR2 is SVGIG (reference sequence). V lost 1 base, J lost 5 bases, and 7 bases stayed unmatched. The CDR3 DNA follows: TGTGCCTGGAGTGCCAGCGGGAGTGTCGACGAGCAGTACTTC. This translates into CAWSASGSVDEQYF.

This clonotype has only a few counts. The DNA of the CDR3 is TGTGCCAGCAGTGTTGGGGCTTCACCTGGGGAGCTGTTTTTT. Encoded protein: CASSVGASPGELFF. The chain combines TRBV6-4 with TRBJ2-2; weak D call: TRBD1 (5 bases). Germline V lookup: CDR1 MRHNA, CDR2 SNTAGT. Trimming took 4 bases from V and 8 from J, leaving 14 bases between them. This CDR3 region has 14 residues.

This clonotype turned up a few times. V usage is TRBV5-8 and J usage is TRBJ2-7; D is undetermined. This CDR3 region has 16 residues. V dropped 0 bases and J dropped 0 bases, with 13 bases sitting between them. CDR1 SGHTS and CDR2 YDEGEE come from the germline V gene. CDR3: CASSLDAAYSSYEQYF. Here the CDR3 DNA reads TGTGCCAGCAGCTTGGATGCGGCTTACAGCTCCTACGAGCAGTACTTC. The variable domain in full, with the rest retrieved from reference TRBV5-8 and TRBJ2-7, is EAGVTQSPTHLIKTRGQQATLRCSPISGHTSVYWYQQALGLGLQFLLWYDEGEERNRGNFPPRFSGRQFPNYSSELNVNALELEDSALYLCASSLDAAYSSYEQYFGPGTRLTVT.

The chain recombines TRBV5-1 with TRBJ1-1, with D perhaps TRBD1 (6 bases). V was trimmed by 4 bases and J by 3 bases, leaving 13 bases between them. The CDR3 length is 14 residues. Germline values: CDR1 SGHRS, CDR2 YFSETQ. The CDR3 region has the DNA TGCGCCAGCAGCAGGGACACGGCCTACACTGAAGCTTTCTTT. Residues: CASSRDTAYTEAFF.

This clonotype was seen only a few times. V is TRBV18 and J is TRBJ2-7; no clear D gene. Germline V CDR1 and CDR2: KGHSH, LQKENI. Trimming cost V 3 bases and J 3 bases, with 15 bases left between them. There are 15 residues in the CDR3. DNA for the CDR3: TGTGCCAGCTCACCCGCGGACCTTCCTGGCTACGAGCAGTACTTC. Translation gives CASSPADLPGYEQYF.

The DNA of the CDR3 is TGTGCCAGCAGCGGTTACAGGGAAGAGACCCAGTACTTC. It yields the protein CASSGYREETQYF. V usage is TRBV9 and J usage is TRBJ2-5, with a tentative D call TRBD1 (6 bases). CDR3 length: 13 residues. V was shortened by 3 bases and J by 3 bases, with 9 bases between the two germline ends. Germline CDR1 is SGDLS and CDR2 is YYNGEE.

The sample holds a few counts of this clonotype. J is TRBJ2-3 and V is TRBV28, with 9 bases fitting TRBD2. After removal of 5 bases from V and 10 bases from J, the junction contained 13 bases not matched to a gene. The CDR3 is 15 residues long. Germline V CDR1 and CDR2: MDHEN, SYDVKM. The CDR3 sequence is CASSPSSGTLNAQYF. CDR3 nucleotides: TGTGCCAGCAGTCCCTCTAGCGGGACCCTCAACGCGCAGTATTTT.